This is a list of T cell receptor beta chains from one sample in a study of cytomegalovirus exposure and HLA in healthy donors. Here immunoSEQ multiplex PCR was the method, and the copy in TCRdb shows in-frame clones only, minus some. The data contain approximately 89,000 clones, around 76% of them seen just once; the ten biggest clones take up 10%. The sequenced sample consisted of PBMCs. The receptor source for this set is a man aged 25-40 years in good health and CMV-seropositive. The conserved cysteine and the conserved F or W are not part of the CDR3 here.

v_call | cdr3_aa
TRBV5-1 | ASSPGTSRNNEQF
TRBV7-9 | SSSQWPGTGTEAF
TRBV9 | ASNYRPGEKLF
TRBV23-1 | ASSHTVGTGERANEKLF
TRBV30 | AWSTGRSQPQH
TRBV6-5 | ASSYTTAPVGSPLH
TRBV6-5 | ASRQGYSPLH
TRBV19 | ASRGKEDTGELF
TRBV13 | ASSLPGHPYEQY
TRBV9 | ASSPRTGTLSYNEQF
TRBV28 | ASSLFGQSTYEQY
TRBV21-1 | ASRLRSNTEAF
TRBV7-2 | ASSFPGSRPNYGYT
TRBV30 | AWEPRQGPNSPLH
TRBV4-3 | ASSQGGDTDTQY
TRBV5-4 | ASSLGVGVETQY
TRBV5-1 | ASSSEGLATYNEQF
TRBV4-2 | ASSQDVTGVNEQF
TRBV5-6 | ASGGPGGPNTGELF
TRBV27 | ASSFDGDGADTQY
TRBV28 | ASSFAGGISGNTIY
TRBV18 | ASSTSGAYEQY
TRBV19 | ASSIVGGSTSEQY
TRBV2 | ASSEEDRGEHGYT
TRBV15 | ATSRDLGLAGGNGFANTGELF
TRBV7-9 | ASSHIGRAETYGYT
TRBV28 | ASRLAGYQETQY
TRBV4-1 | ASSQDGTGNYEQY
TRBV28 | ASLPVGGGRTDTQY
TRBV11-2 | ASGTVPDTGSGNTIY
TRBV10-3 | ATQTGGGYT
TRBV19 | ASARRDTQY
TRBV19 | ASSASGGNPYEQY
TRBV4-3 | ASSQQQGRPGELF
TRBV7-2 | ASSLVLASGGYEQY
TRBV5-1 | ASSLTPQGSYEQY
TRBV4-3 | ASSQMGQGAGKNIQY
TRBV4-3 | ASSQESDGSEWGKLF
TRBV5-4 | ASSLERILPNTEAF
TRBV5-1 | ASSPDSNTGELF
TRBV7-9 | SSSLDELTGGNYGYT
TRBV7-6 | ASSLETPDSPNEKLF
TRBV30 | AWSGGVGNTIY
TRBV27 | ASSTGPQGSASYT
TRBV6-1 | ASSEQPGQNQPQH
TRBV19 | ASSHSRIQGYHGELF
TRBV7-8 | ASSLAGGVQETQY
TRBV4-2 | ASSRGTEILNTEAF
TRBV11-1 | ASSSTGGTNSPLH
TRBV14 | ASSQLGQAYEQY
TRBV18 | ASSPSTGQGGSPLH